A single sample gave rise to the 10 T cell receptor beta chains below, sequenced in a study of blood T cell dynamics during melanoma immunotherapy. Only in-frame clones appear in the TCRdb table, and some are missing; sequencing was by immunoSEQ multiplex PCR. Of 25,000 to 35,000 clones detected, 75% to 90% appear once; the ten largest clones hold around a tenth. Noted time point: week 3, after first cycle of checkpoint inhibitor. This specimen consisted of blood, obtained from a patient treated with checkpoint blockade. The receptors were sampled from a human donor with melanoma.

V gene TRBV11-1 combines with J gene TRBJ1-3; D might be TRBD1 (6 bases). The CDR3 sequence is 16 residues long. V lost 7 bases and J 0 bases, leaving 16 bases between the germline ends. Germline V gene lookup returns CDR1 SGHAT and CDR2 FQDESV (reference sequence). The CDR3 sequence: CASTGGRRNSGNTIYF. Written as DNA, the CDR3 is TGTGCCAGCACCGGGGGCAGGCGAAACTCTGGAAACACCATATATTTT.

The chain couples TRBV30 to TRBJ1-2; D not resolved. The CDR3 loop spans 12 amino acids. Germline loops: CDR1 GTSNPN, CDR2 SVGIG (reference sequence). The ends were cut back, 2 bases at V and 2 bases at J, with 6 bases in the middle. For the CDR3, the DNA is TGTGCCTGGAGTATGGGGAACTATGGCTACACCTTC. Its translation: CAWSMGNYGYTF.

This clone was detected only a few times. The chain couples TRBV2 to TRBJ2-7; D gene unclear. In germline, CDR1 is SNHLY, CDR2 FYNNEI. The CDR3 covers 11 residues. V was clipped by 3 bases and J by 7 bases, with 7 bases between them. The CDR3 DNA is TGTGCCAGCAGTGACGAGAGGGAGCAGTACTTC. Amino acid sequence: CASSDEREQYF. Together with reference TRBV2 and TRBJ2-7, the CDR3 gives the full variable domain: EPEVTQTPSHQVTQMGQEVILRCVPISNHLYFYWYRQILGQKVEFLVSFYNNEISEKSEIFDDQFSVERPDGSNFTLKIRSTKLEDSAMYFCASSDEREQYFGPGTRLTVT.

This clone was seen a single time. V gene TRBV27 combines with J gene TRBJ1-2; a weak D match, TRBD1 (6 bases). The CDR3 length is 13 residues. V lost 4 bases and J 4 bases, leaving 10 bases between the germline ends. Germline assignment: CDR1 MNHEY and CDR2 SMNVEV (reference sequence). The CDR3, as DNA: TGTGCCAGCAGTTCGGACAGATTCTATGGCTACACCTTC. It yields the protein CASSSDRFYGYTF.

The J gene is TRBJ1-4, the V gene TRBV5-1, with no clear D. Germline assignment: CDR1 SGHRS and CDR2 YFSETQ. The CDR3 totals 16 residues. V lost 0 bases, J lost 0 bases, and 9 bases lay in between. CDR3 DNA sequence: TGCGCCAGCAGCTTGGTTCCGGGCCCAACTAATGAAAAACTGTTTTTT. Its translation: CASSLVPGPTNEKLFF.

This sequence joins TRBV27 and TRBJ1-2; 10 nucleotides agree with TRBD1. This CDR3 region has 14 residues. Germline CDR1 is MNHEY and CDR2 is SMNVEV (reference sequence). Trimming removed 0 bases from V and 5 bases from J; junction bases left unmatched: 0. The CDR3 region is CASSLSGQGYGYTF. In DNA form, the CDR3 reads TGTGCCAGCAGTTTATCGGGACAGGGGTATGGCTACACCTTC.

The chain links TRBV6-5 to TRBJ2-1; tentative D call: TRBD2 (6 bases). Germline assignment: CDR1 MNHEY and CDR2 SVGAGI. Deletions cut 6 bases from V and 4 bases from J, with 16 bases between. The length of the CDR3 is 15 residues. The CDR3 bases are TGTGCCAGCAGACCCCCGGGGGAACAATACAATGAGCAGTTCTTC. Amino acids: CASRPPGEQYNEQFF.

The chain carries TRBV5-1 and TRBJ1-4; 11 bases are shared with TRBD1. This CDR3 spans 17 amino acids. The J segment lost 8 bases and the V segment lost 5 bases, leaving 14 bases of the junction unmatched. In germline, CDR1 is SGHRS, CDR2 YFSETQ. CDR3 DNA sequence: TGCGCCAGCAGTCCCAGCCCCCTGGGACAGGGGGAAGAAAAACTGTTTTTT. It encodes CASSPSPLGQGEEKLFF.

The CDR3 DNA is TGCGCCAGCGACCAATCGGGAGGGGTCACCGGGGAGCTGTTTTTT. Its translation: CASDQSGGVTGELFF. The chain uses TRBV10-2 and TRBJ2-2; 8 bases agree with TRBD2. The CDR3 contains 15 residues. With 8 bases clipped from V and 4 bases from J, the junction kept 9 bases outside the gene matches. CDR1 and CDR2 (germline): WSHSY, SAAADI.

V is TRBV18 and J is TRBJ2-1; D uncertain. V gave up 3 bases and J gave up 5 bases, with 17 bases separating them. The germline V gene has CDR1 KGHSH and CDR2 LQKENI. The CDR3 has 16 amino acids. As DNA, the CDR3 is TGTGCCAGCTCACCCCGCGCCACCGCTCCTCACAATGAGCAGTTCTTC. Protein sequence: CASSPRATAPHNEQFF. The variable domain in full, with the rest retrieved from reference TRBV18 and TRBJ2-1, is NAGVMQNPRHLVRRRGQEARLRCSPMKGHSHVYWYRQLPEEGLKFMVYLQKENIIDESGMPKERFSAEFPKEGPSILRIQQVVRGDSAAYFCASSPRATAPHNEQFFGPGTRLTVL.